The 19 T cell receptor beta chains in this list originate from one sample, sequenced in a study of blood T cells in healthy people across ages. A sample-barcoded 5' primer and a J-beta primer mix were used in a second PCR of roughly 7 to 11 cycles. TCRdb reprocessed the 5' RACE reads via MiXCR and lists one record per CDR3 protein. The top ten clones hold approximately 15% of a sample with about 670,000 distinct CDR3 sequences, more than 45% of them seen once. Sequencing was carried out using blood. These receptors were obtained from a woman of 80 years or more in good health.

The chain carries TRBV20-1 and TRBJ2-2; either TRBD1 or TRBD2 may fit D (6 bases each). Germline lookup yields CDR1 DFQATT and CDR2 SNEGSKA (reference sequence). The CDR3 contains 12 residues. CDR3 in DNA: TGCGGAGGGACACCGAACACCGGGGAGCTGTTTTTT. Translation: CGGTPNTGELFF.

The chain employs TRBV5-1 and TRBJ2-2; possible D gene TRBD1, 6 bases. CDR3 length: 13 residues. Germline loops: CDR1 SGHRS, CDR2 YFSETQ. Trimming removed 6 bases at V and 3 bases at J, with 9 bases between. The CDR3 bases are TGCGCCAGCAAGGCAGGGGACACCGGGGAGCTGTTTTTT. Protein: CASKAGDTGELFF.

The rearrangement links TRBV10-3 to TRBJ2-1; 8 positions match TRBD2. CDR1 is ENHRY, CDR2 SYGVKD, per germline. V shed 4 bases and J 8 bases; nucleotides not matched to a gene: 7. The CDR3 extends over 14 amino acids. The CDR3 spells CAISVREGTDEQFF. The CDR3 coding sequence is TGTGCCATCAGTGTCCGGGAGGGGACGGATGAGCAGTTCTTC.

This clonotype was detected only a few times. A much larger clone differs by one base, so this may be a read error. V and J are TRBV2 and TRBJ2-5; a weak D match, TRBD2 (6 bases). Trimming took 7 bases from V and 3 from J, leaving 18 bases between them. The CDR3 is 15 residues long. Germline V gene sequence: CDR1 SNHLY, CDR2 FYNNEI. For the CDR3, the DNA is TGTGCCAGCAATAAAACGGGAGCGTCTGAAGAGACCCAGTACTTC. Its protein product is CASNKTGASEETQYF.

The table lists this clonotype with many counts. The chain recombines TRBV29-1 with TRBJ2-1; 7 nucleotides line up with TRBD1. Germline V gene data show CDR1 as SQVTM and CDR2 as ANQGSEA. The CDR3 loop spans 14 amino acids. Trimming took 6 bases from V and 9 from J; bases not matched to a gene: 14. The CDR3 DNA follows: TGCAGCGTCGTACGGATCCAAGGGGGCTCTGAGCAGTTCTTC. Translated, it gives CSVVRIQGGSEQFF.

CDR3 in DNA: TGCGCCAGCAGCCGGGGGACAGGGGTCAATCAGCCCCAGCATTTT. It specifies CASSRGTGVNQPQHF. J is TRBJ1-5 and V is TRBV5-1; 10 bases map to TRBD1. J lost 3 bases, V lost 4 bases, and 4 bases had no gene match. In germline, CDR1 is SGHRS, CDR2 YFSETQ. CDR3 size: 15 residues.

This clonotype was detected only once. The genes are TRBV9 and TRBJ1-2; D remains unclear. This CDR3 has 13 residues. The V gene lost 3 bases and the J gene lost 6 bases, with 12 bases spanning the gap. Germline lookup yields CDR1 SGDLS and CDR2 YYNGEE. The CDR3 DNA reads TGTGCCAGCAGCGCTTACAGTTTAGATGGCTACACCTTC. Protein sequence: CASSAYSLDGYTF.

This clonotype was detected only a few times. The chain is built from TRBV7-2 and TRBJ2-1; D remains unclear. V was trimmed by 0 bases and J by 12 bases, leaving 12 bases between them. Per the germline V gene, CDR1 is SGHTA and CDR2 is FQGNSA. This CDR3 has 13 amino acids. The chain's CDR3 is CASSLATLLGQFF. The CDR3 DNA reads TGTGCCAGCAGCTTAGCAACCCTGTTGGGGCAGTTCTTC.

The V and J genes are TRBV5-1 and TRBJ2-1; TRBD2 aligns across 9 bases. V lost 6 bases and J lost 9; bases outside the gene matches: 10. CDR1 and CDR2 from the germline V gene are SGHRS and YFSETQ. The CDR3 consists of 14 residues. The CDR3: CASTASGTQSEQFF. The CDR3 region has the DNA TGCGCCAGCACTGCTAGCGGGACCCAGAGTGAGCAGTTCTTC.

About this clonotype: Given a much more abundant clone one base away, this may be a read error. The genes are TRBV20-1 and TRBJ2-6; D not resolved. CDR1 and CDR2 from the germline V gene are DFQATT and SNEGSKA (reference sequence). This CDR3 has 15 amino acids. The CDR3 DNA sequence: TGCGGTGCGTATGGCGGCAGCTCTGGGGCCAACGTCCTGACTTTC. This gives the protein CGAYGGSSGANVLTF.

J is TRBJ1-2 and V is TRBV4-2; D unresolved. The CDR3 runs to 17 residues. The ends were cut back, 2 bases at V and 1 base at J, with 17 bases in the middle. Per germline, CDR1 LGHNA and CDR2 YNFKEQ. CDR3 residues: CASSQLARRGSNYGYTF. In nucleotides, the CDR3 is TGTGCCAGCAGCCAATTGGCGAGGAGAGGTAGTAACTATGGCTACACCTTC.

This clonotype has a count of ten or more. The chain couples TRBV4-2 to TRBJ2-7; D perhaps matches TRBD2 (6 bases). Trimming cost V 4 bases and J 2 bases, with 18 bases left between them. This CDR3 has 16 amino acids. Germline V gene data show CDR1 as LGHNA and CDR2 as YNFKEQ. The CDR3 nucleotides read TGTGCCAGCAGCCCTACATCGGGGGACTCAGCCTACGAGCAGTACTTC. It yields the protein CASSPTSGDSAYEQYF.

This clonotype showed up many times. The CDR3 nucleotides read TGTGCCAGCAGCGTTGGGGGGAGGACGAGCTCCTACGAGCAGTACTTC. Its protein product is CASSVGGRTSSYEQYF. The chain recombines TRBV9 with TRBJ2-7, with a possible D match to TRBD2 (6 bases). Germline values: CDR1 SGDLS, CDR2 YYNGEE. V lost 2 bases to trimming and J lost 0 bases, with 15 bases between them. There are 16 residues in the CDR3.

This clonotype was picked up many times. The rearrangement links TRBV29-1 to TRBJ2-1, with a possible D match to TRBD1 (6 bases). The length of the CDR3 is 11 residues. V was trimmed by 5 bases and J by 7 bases, leaving 9 bases between them. Germline assignment: CDR1 SQVTM and CDR2 ANQGSEA. Here the CDR3 DNA reads TGCAGCGTTCACAGGGAAAATGAGCAGTTCTTC. Protein sequence: CSVHRENEQFF.

The chain joins TRBV5-1 to TRBJ1-4; the match to TRBD1 covers 8 bases. With V trimmed by 4 bases and J by 7 bases, 9 bases remained unmatched. The CDR3 consists of 15 residues. Per germline, CDR1 SGHRS and CDR2 YFSETQ. CDR3 amino acids: CASSDVQGAFEKLFF. For the CDR3, the DNA is TGCGCCAGCAGCGACGTCCAGGGGGCATTTGAAAAACTGTTTTTT.

The gene calls are TRBV12-5 and TRBJ2-1, with 7 nucleotides matching TRBD2. The CDR3 extends over 16 amino acids. CDR1 and CDR2 from the germline V gene are LGHNT and FRNRAP. V lost 2 bases, J lost 0 bases, and 4 bases stayed unmatched. The CDR3 nucleotides are TGTGCTAGTGGTTTGATGCGGGAGAGCTCCTACAATGAGCAGTTCTTC. This codes for CASGLMRESSYNEQFF.

This clonotype was seen ten or more times. The chain carries TRBV11-1 and TRBJ2-1; 8 bases match TRBD1. With V trimmed by 5 bases and J by 2 bases, 8 bases remained unmatched. CDR3 size: 16 residues. Per germline, CDR1 SGHAT and CDR2 FQDESV (reference sequence). The CDR3 region is CASSARQGSTYNEQFF. The CDR3 DNA sequence: TGTGCCAGCAGCGCCCGACAGGGGTCTACCTACAATGAGCAGTTCTTC.

This clonotype was recorded at least ten times. The V gene is TRBV9, the J gene TRBJ1-6; 7 bases match TRBD1. V dropped 4 bases and J dropped 6; count of bases not matched to a gene: 1. CDR3 length: 13 residues. Germline V gene sequence: CDR1 SGDLS, CDR2 YYNGEE. The CDR3 coding sequence is TGTGCCAGCAGCCGGGACAGTAATTCACCCCTCCACTTT. Translated: CASSRDSNSPLHF. Looking up the rest from reference TRBV9 and TRBJ1-6 gives the full variable domain: DSGVTQTPKHLITATGQRVTLRCSPRSGDLSVYWYQQSLDQGLQFLIQYYNGEERAKGNILERFSAQQFPDLHSELNLSSLELGDSALYFCASSRDSNSPLHFGNGTRLTVT.

The chain links TRBV27 to TRBJ2-7, with 8 bases lining up with TRBD1. The V segment lost 6 bases and the J segment 5 bases; nucleotides outside the gene matches: 12. The CDR3 length is 15 residues. The germline V gene encodes CDR1 MNHEY and CDR2 SMNVEV (reference sequence). The chain's CDR3 is CASRAFSGGKNEQYF. CDR3 DNA: TGTGCCAGCAGGGCCTTTTCAGGGGGCAAAAACGAGCAGTACTTC.